Below, one TCR beta chain is given with its context. Antigen unknown. This entry is derived from a study of cytomegalovirus exposure and HLA in healthy donors. Germline V gives CDR1 SGHTA, CDR2 FQGTGA. This CDR3 has 12 amino acids. V lost 2 bases, J lost 6 bases, and 5 bases lay in between. The PCR employed 60 Vbeta primers together with 13 Jbeta primers. Clones were sequenced by immunoSEQ multiplex PCR, and TCRdb holds only the in-frame ones, with some missing. Seen here are 220,000 or so clones, 75% observed once, and the top ten hold 1.8%. General study results and limits: Rarity held for most TCR sequences, but there were some public TCRs that occurred in many donors.

The material sequenced was PBMCs. The chain uses TRBV7-3 and TRBJ1-5, with D uncertain. This receptor was taken from a woman under 40 in good health and CMV-seronegative. The DNA of the CDR3 is TGTGCCAGCAGCTTAGCGATTCAGCCCCAGCATTTT. This gives the protein CASSLAIQPQHF.